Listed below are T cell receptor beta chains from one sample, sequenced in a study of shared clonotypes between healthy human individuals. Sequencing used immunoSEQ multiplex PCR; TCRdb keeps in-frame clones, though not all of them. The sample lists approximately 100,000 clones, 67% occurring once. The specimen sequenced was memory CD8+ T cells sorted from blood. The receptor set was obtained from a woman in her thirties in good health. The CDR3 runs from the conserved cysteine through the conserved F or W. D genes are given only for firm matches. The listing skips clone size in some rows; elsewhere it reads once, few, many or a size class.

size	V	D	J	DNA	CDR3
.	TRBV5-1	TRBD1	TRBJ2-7	TGCGCCAGCAGCTTGGCGTTTAGGGGACAGGGGGCGTTATTCTCCTACGAGCAGTACTTC	CASSLAFRGQGALFSYEQYF
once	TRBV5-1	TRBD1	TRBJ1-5	TGCGCCAGCAGTCTTGGACAGGGGGATCAGCCCCAGCATTTT	CASSLGQGDQPQHF
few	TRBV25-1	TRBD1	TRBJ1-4	TGTGCCAGCAGTGAACAAGGACAGGGCCCAGGTGAAAAACTGTTTTTT	CASSEQGQGPGEKLFF
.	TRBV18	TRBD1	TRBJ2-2	TGTGCCAGCTCACCGGGACAGGATCCCACCGGGGAGCTGTTTTTT	CASSPGQDPTGELFF
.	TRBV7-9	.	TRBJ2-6	TGTGCCAGCAGCTTAGAGGGGATAGGGGCCAACGTCCTGACTTTC	CASSLEGIGANVLTF
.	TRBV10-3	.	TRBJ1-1	TGTGCCATCCGGTTGGAGGGGTGGACTGAAGCTTTCTTT	CAIRLEGWTEAFF
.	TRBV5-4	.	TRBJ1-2	TGTGCCAGCAGCCCCTGGCCGGGGAATGGCTACACCTTC	CASSPWPGNGYTF
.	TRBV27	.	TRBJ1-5	TGTGCCAGCAGTGGAAGGGGCCTCCCAAACTTTTATAGCAATCAGCCCCAGCATTTT	CASSGRGLPNFYSNQPQHF
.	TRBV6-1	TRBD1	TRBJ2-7	TGTGCCAGCAGTGAAGCGCCCGACAGGGGGTCGATCGAGCAGTACTTC	CASSEAPDRGSIEQYF
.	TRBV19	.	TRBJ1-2	TGTGCCAGTAGTATAGATAACGCGGGACCTCTCTATGGCTACACCTTC	CASSIDNAGPLYGYTF
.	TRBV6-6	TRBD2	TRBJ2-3	TGTGCCAGCAGTACCGGGGGGGAACCGTACACAGATACGCAGTATTTT	CASSTGGEPYTDTQYF
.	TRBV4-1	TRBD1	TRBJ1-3	TGCGCCAGCAGCCAAGATCATAGCCCAGGGGGCATTAGCTCTGGAAACACCATATATTTT	CASSQDHSPGGISSGNTIYF
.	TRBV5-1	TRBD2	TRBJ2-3	TGCGCCAGCAGCTTCCTCCTGCGGGAGGGCCTGGATACGCAGTATTTT	CASSFLLREGLDTQYF
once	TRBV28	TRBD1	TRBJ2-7	TGTGCCAGCAGTACTGGACAGGGAGACTCTAGTGAGCAGTACTTC	CASSTGQGDSSEQYF
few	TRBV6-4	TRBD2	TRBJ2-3	TGTGCCAGCAGTGCGGGGACTAGCGACACAGATACGCAGTATTTT	CASSAGTSDTDTQYF
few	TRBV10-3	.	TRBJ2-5	TGTGCCATCAGTGAGTTGGAGGGAGGGGGCCACATGTTTGCGACCCAGTACTTC	CAISELEGGGHMFATQYF
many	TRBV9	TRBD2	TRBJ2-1	TGTGCCAGCAGCGTCGGCGGGGGATCAGATGAGCAGTTCTTC	CASSVGGGSDEQFF
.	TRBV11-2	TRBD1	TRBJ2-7	TGTGCCAGCAGGACAGGGACCGAGCAGTACTTC	CASRTGTEQYF
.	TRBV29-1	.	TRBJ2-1	TGCAGCGTCCTTAAGAATGAGCAGTTCTTC	CSVLKNEQFF
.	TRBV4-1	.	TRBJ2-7	TGCGCCAGCAGCCAAAGGGGGGACCGTAGCTCCTACGAGCAGTACTTC	CASSQRGDRSSYEQYF
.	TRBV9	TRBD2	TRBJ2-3	TGTGCCAGCAGCCCCAGAGAGCGGGGAATCACAGATACGCAGTATTTT	CASSPRERGITDTQYF
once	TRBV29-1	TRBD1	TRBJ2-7	TGCAGCGCAAAAGAACAGGGGATTGGATACGAGCAGTACTTC	CSAKEQGIGYEQYF
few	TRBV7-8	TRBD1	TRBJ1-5	TGTGCCACACGACAGGGTCGTGGCAATCAGCCCCAGCATTTT	CATRQGRGNQPQHF
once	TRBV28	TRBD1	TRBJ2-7	TGTGCCAGCAGTGGCCGGGACAGGGGTTTTGAATTCTCCTACGAGCAGTACTTC	CASSGRDRGFEFSYEQYF
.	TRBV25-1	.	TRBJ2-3	TGTGCCAGCAGTGAATCTTCGACAGATACGCAGTATTTT	CASSESSTDTQYF
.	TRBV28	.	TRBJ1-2	TGTGCCAGCAGTAAGCCGTTGTGGGCCGCTAACTATGGCTACACCTTC	CASSKPLWAANYGYTF
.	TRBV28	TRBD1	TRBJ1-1	TGTGCCAGCAGTTTCTGGGACAGGGTCGAGGACACTGAAGCTTTCTTT	CASSFWDRVEDTEAFF